This passage covers 8 T cell receptor beta chains from one sample sequenced in a study of vaccination effects on CD4 cells after COVID-19. These receptors lack a known antigen. Here immunoSEQ multiplex PCR was the method, and the copy in TCRdb shows in-frame clones only, minus some. The table shows tens of thousands of clones, with 65% to 75% occurring only once. Sequencing followed a ViraFEST assay step that expanded antigen-specific CD4+ T cells with viral peptide pools. Researchers isolated CD4+ T cells once approximately eleven days of culture had elapsed. The healthy vaccine recipients, who had no prior SARS-CoV-2 infection, showed negative nucleocapsid antibodies. The source material was CD4+ T cells from PBMCs cultured with HCoV-NL63 spike peptides, sampled before COVID-19 vaccination. These receptors all come from a human donor who received a COVID-19 vaccine.

Details on this clone: This specimen includes other DNA sequences encoding the same CDR3. The chain recombines TRBV18 with TRBJ2-5; TRBD2 might be the D (5 bases). Looked up from germline, CDR1 is KGHSH and CDR2 is LQKENI. Trimming removed 5 bases at V and 2 bases at J, with 9 bases between. The length of the CDR3 is 13 residues. In nucleotides, the CDR3 is TGTGCCAGCTCAAGAGGGATTCAAGAGACCCAGTACTTC. The encoded protein is CASSRGIQETQYF.

The CDR3 is CASRMGPTNEKLFF. The CDR3 nucleotides are TGTGCCAGCAGAATGGGGCCCACTAATGAAAAACTGTTTTTT. The rearrangement uses TRBV6-5 and TRBJ1-4; D possibly corresponds to TRBD1 (5 bases). CDR1 is MNHEY and CDR2 is SVGAGI in the germline V gene. V gave up 6 bases and J gave up 2 bases, with 10 bases separating them. The length of the CDR3 is 14 residues.

V is TRBV9 and J is TRBJ1-1; no clear D. V was trimmed by 5 bases and J by 0 bases, leaving 11 bases between them. The CDR3 has 14 amino acids. The germline CDR1 and CDR2 sequences are SGDLS and YYNGEE. This CDR3 is CASSRERMNTEAFF. DNA of the CDR3: TGTGCCAGCAGTAGGGAAAGAATGAACACTGAAGCTTTCTTT. The full variable domain, with the rest looked up from reference TRBV9 and TRBJ1-1, is DSGVTQTPKHLITATGQRVTLRCSPRSGDLSVYWYQQSLDQGLQFLIQYYNGEERAKGNILERFSAQQFPDLHSELNLSSLELGDSALYFCASSRERMNTEAFFGQGTRLTVV.

The gene calls are TRBV6-5 and TRBJ1-6; D ambiguous. Trimming stripped 6 bases from V and 16 bases from J, with 13 bases between. The CDR3 extends over 11 amino acids. In germline, CDR1 is MNHEY, CDR2 SVGAGI. The CDR3, as DNA: TGTGCCAGCAGGGTGGAAGGTATACTCCACTTT. This sequence encodes CASRVEGILHF.

The rearrangement uses TRBV30 and TRBJ2-3; D gene uncertain. The ends were cut back, 0 bases at V and 9 bases at J, with 10 bases in the middle. The CDR3 length is 12 residues. The germline gives CDR1 GTSNPN, CDR2 SVGIG (reference sequence). In nucleotides, the CDR3 is TGTGCCTGGAGTGTACAAGGAGAAACGCAGTATTTT. Amino acids: CAWSVQGETQYF.

This sequence joins TRBV6-5 and TRBJ2-1; D is uncertain. The V end lost 0 bases, the J end lost 10 bases, and 10 bases lay between the germline ends. Germline V gene sequence: CDR1 MNHEY, CDR2 SVGAGI. The CDR3 loop spans 13 amino acids. For the CDR3, the DNA is TGTGCCAGCAGTTACTCTCCCCTGAGCGAGCAGTTCTTC. Its protein is CASSYSPLSEQFF.

The chain has TRBV9 and TRBJ1-3; D possibly corresponds to TRBD1 (5 bases). The V end lost 0 bases, the J end lost 4 bases, and 8 bases lay between the germline ends. The CDR3 length is 14 residues. Germline CDR1 is SGDLS and CDR2 is YYNGEE. The CDR3 DNA is TGTGCCAGCAGCGTAGCTCCAGGGGGAAACACCATATATTTT. The encoded protein is CASSVAPGGNTIYF. Filled out from reference TRBV9 and TRBJ1-3, the complete variable domain reads DSGVTQTPKHLITATGQRVTLRCSPRSGDLSVYWYQQSLDQGLQFLIQYYNGEERAKGNILERFSAQQFPDLHSELNLSSLELGDSALYFCASSVAPGGNTIYFGEGSWLTVV.

This clone came up a few times. The J gene is TRBJ2-3, the V gene TRBV3-1 (or the pseudogene TRBV3-2); tentatively, D is TRBD1 (6 bases). The CDR3 spans 14 residues. Looked up from germline, CDR1 is LGHDT and CDR2 is YNNKEL (reference sequence). Trimming took off 4 bases at V and 1 base at J, with 9 bases between the two ends. CDR3 coding DNA: TGTGCCAGCAGCCCGGACAGTCGCACAGATACGCAGTATTTT. Translation gives CASSPDSRTDTQYF.